This TCR beta chain was captured by sequencing in a study of shared clonotypes between healthy human individuals. V trimming: 4 bases; J trimming: 4 bases; junction bases outside the gene matches: 2. The CDR3 covers 15 residues. Germline V CDR1 and CDR2: SGDLS, YYNGEE. It was at deep level that the assay was run. Genomic DNA of every subset was divided equally among multiple immunoSEQ plates. Replicate PCRs were loaded with about 300 ng DNA from unsorted PBMC, some 33,000 T cell genomes. Profiling relied on immunoSEQ multiplex PCR, and the TCRdb table lists in-frame clones only, not all of them. The table lists some 490,000 clones, 60% to 80% of them singletons.

The chain joins TRBV9 to TRBJ2-1; 13 bases map to TRBD2. This clonotype originated in a woman between 40 and 55 years old in good health. Some clones in this sample may be carry-over from other donors' samples. Sequencing input: PBMCs. The CDR3 is CASSTLAGGYNEQFF. CDR3 nucleotide sequence: TGTGCCAGCAGCACACTAGCGGGAGGGTACAATGAGCAGTTCTTC.